This TCR beta chain was observed in a study of neurological immune-mediated disorders. The study built unsorted libraries from 2 million PBMCs kept at -80 C. Findings and caveats of the study: Among expanded clones, no CDR3 amino acid sequences were shared across subjects, a pattern suggesting private repertoires in all groups.

TCRdb passed the 5' RACE reads through MiXCR, listing each CDR3 protein once. The sample lists over 45,000 distinct CDR3 sequences, about 25% occurring once. This clonotype has ten or more counts. Antigen specificity is unknown. After removal of 6 bases from V and 2 bases from J, the junction contained 10 bases not matched to a gene. The CDR3 runs 16 residues. Sample: PBMCs. The sequence came from a woman in her sixties or seventies in good health. This rearrangement joins TRBV12-3 or TRBV12-4 to TRBJ2-3; 8 bases align to TRBD1. Here the CDR3 reads CASSRWGDRFTDTQYF. The CDR3 nucleotides read TGTGCCAGCAGCCGCTGGGGGGACAGGTTCACAGATACGCAGTATTTT.